This T cell receptor beta chain stems from a study of T cell repertoires in cytomegalovirus infection. Across the whole study: From public TCR beta signatures came an indication of both CMV infection and matching HLA type. Whole-study results and caveats: Adding up the frequency of public TCR beta families identified people who carried CMV plus the relevant HLA. Ex vivo responses were dominated by HLA-C-restricted CMV-specific TCR beta clonotypes.

As to this clonotype: The antigen is unknown.

In TCRdb, the reads were re-called with MiXCR into one record per CDR3 protein. The sample carries roughly 110,000 distinct CDR3 sequences, more than 30% recorded once. This TCR was recovered from a human donor in good health (CMV status not recorded). Some clones in this sample may be carry-over from other donors' samples. The starting material was CD8+ T cells from cultured PBMCs, obtained from culture after CMV antigen stimulation.

CDR3 sequence: CASGFTGGRRVNYGYTF. The CDR3, as DNA: TGTGCTAGTGGTTTTACAGGGGGCCGCCGGGTTAACTATGGCTACACCTTC. The J gene is TRBJ1-2, the V gene TRBV12-5; the match to TRBD1 covers 9 bases. The CDR3 sequence is 17 residues long. V lost 3 bases to trimming and J lost 1 base; unmatched junction nucleotides: 9. Germline assignment: CDR1 LGHNT and CDR2 FRNRAP.